This T cell receptor beta chain was sequenced for a study of T-cell reconstitution after alpha-beta-depleted transplantation in children (TCRdb year 2016). A note on the overall study: Using TCR repertoire profiling, the study followed T-cell immune reconstitution in a quantitative way in children after TCRalphabeta/CD19-depleted allogeneic hematopoietic cell transplantation.

Beyond this particular receptor, the publication reports: Hyperexpanded clone frequencies declined over subsequent months; after one year, T-cell counts and TCRbeta diversity were mostly attributed to newly produced T cells. The apparently early recovery of alphabetaT-cell counts about two months after transplant reportedly depended on only several hundred rapidly expanded clones that came from non-depleted graft cells. In some patients, the high TCRbeta diversity seen at day 60 was put down to recipient T cells and intrathymic progenitors that had survived conditioning.

This clonotype was seen a handful of times. It has no known antigen specificity. The record has no base qualities; no much larger clone is one base away. V trim: 2 bases; J trim: 6 bases; unmatched bases: 9. Reading the germline V gene gives CDR1 SGHTA and CDR2 FQGTGA. The CDR3 runs 16 residues from the cysteine to the phenylalanine. The CDR3 DNA has 48 bases and is translated from base 1. This specimen's treatment or condition label, per the study, means: allogeneic hematopoietic cell transplantation with graft depleted of TCRalphabeta T cells and CD19 B cells. The transplant recipients were children given TCRalphabeta/CD19-depleted allogeneic hematopoietic cell grafts. The protocol used for the library was PCR. Sequenced using an Illumina HiSeq 2500. TCR libraries were prepared with molecular barcoding, using unique molecular identifiers to normalize TCRbeta repertoire quantification. The public reads were quality trimmed at Q25 with fastp and then assembled into clones with MiXCR by TCRdb, keeping productive beta chains. Entries that share a CDR3 protein sequence are merged under the most common genes and DNA. This sample has about 610,000 distinct CDR3 sequences in its table, and about a quarter of those were observed once. About 35% of the sample goes to the ten largest clones.

The chain was built from TRBV7-3 and TRBJ2-3, and 9 junction bases match TRBD2. The material sequenced was PBMCs, taken before TCRalphabeta/CD19-depleted stem cell transplant. The TCR originated in a boy younger than two with Wiskott-Aldrich syndrome, due to receive a stem cell transplant. At the DNA level, the sequence is TGTGCCAGCAGCTTACGAGGGGGCGGGAGGGCCGATACGCAGTATTTT. The resulting protein is CASSLRGGGRADTQYF.